The clone carrying this T cell receptor beta chain appeared a few times. No antigen is known for it. Expressed TCRB transcripts got sequenced, as all isolated RNA was reverse transcribed. The method was immunoSEQ multiplex PCR; TCRdb's version includes in-frame clones alone and lacks a portion of them. The repertoire holds over 120,000 clones, with 10% as singletons. The CDR3 sequence is 10 residues long. The germline V gene has CDR1 MDHEN and CDR2 SYDVKM. The data stem from a study of beta chain features in type 1 diabetes. CD4+ naive, central memory, regulatory and stem cell-like memory subsets were isolated by sorting on CD45RO/CCR7/CD25/CD127/CD95/CD27. Study conclusions and caveats: These data did not resolve whether HLA type affects TCRB rearrangement. Researchers cautioned that cDNA sequencing could over-represent cells with high TCR expression.

Sequenced sample: naive CD4+ T cells from blood. The sequence came from a man between 18 and 35 years old in good health. The genes are TRBV28 and TRBJ2-5; D is unresolved. The better agreement between TRBJ2-7 and the DNA end casts doubt on the J call. CDR3 amino acids: CASGYYEQYF. CDR3 bases: TGTGCCAGCGGATACTACGAGCAGTACTTC.